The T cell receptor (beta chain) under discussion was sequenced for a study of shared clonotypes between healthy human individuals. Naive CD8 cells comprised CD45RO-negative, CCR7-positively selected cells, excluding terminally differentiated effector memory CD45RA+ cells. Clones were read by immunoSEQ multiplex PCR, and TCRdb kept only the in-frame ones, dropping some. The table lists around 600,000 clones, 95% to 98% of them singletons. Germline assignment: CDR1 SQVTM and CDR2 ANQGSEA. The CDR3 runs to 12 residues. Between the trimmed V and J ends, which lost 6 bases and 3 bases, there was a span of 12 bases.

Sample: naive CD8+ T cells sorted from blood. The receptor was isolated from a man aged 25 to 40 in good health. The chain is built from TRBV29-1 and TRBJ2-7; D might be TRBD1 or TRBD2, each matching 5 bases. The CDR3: CSVTRQGYEQYF. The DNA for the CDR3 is TGCAGCGTCACTAGGCAGGGCTACGAGCAGTACTTC.